This entry concerns a single T cell receptor (beta chain). In the original processing: Amplification of reference gene primers provided the estimated nucleated cell counts. Profiling relied on immunoSEQ multiplex PCR, and the TCRdb table lists in-frame clones only, not all of them. V, J and clone size derive from that table, while D and trimming were established from the DNA sequence. The sample has 35,000 to 45,000 clones, 88% seen once. This sample is drawn from a study of blood T cell repertoires in COVID-19. Study summary: The study drew acute and convalescent COVID-19 samples from the United States, Italy and Spain. Sources were T cells, B-cell-depleted T cells, or PBMCs; the material itself was cDNA or gDNA.

Germline V CDR1 and CDR2: SEHNR, FQNEAQ (reference sequence). Trimming took 4 bases from V and 1 from J; bases not matched to a gene: 6. CDR3 length equals 15 residues. This receptor was taken from a human donor in a cohort sampled during active COVID-19. The chain has TRBV7-9 and TRBJ2-5; 7 bases are a match to TRBD1. The sequenced material came from peripheral blood. In nucleotides, the CDR3 is TGTGCCAGCAGCTACCGACAGGGCTTCCAAGAGACCCAGTACTTC. It is translated as CASSYRQGFQETQYF.